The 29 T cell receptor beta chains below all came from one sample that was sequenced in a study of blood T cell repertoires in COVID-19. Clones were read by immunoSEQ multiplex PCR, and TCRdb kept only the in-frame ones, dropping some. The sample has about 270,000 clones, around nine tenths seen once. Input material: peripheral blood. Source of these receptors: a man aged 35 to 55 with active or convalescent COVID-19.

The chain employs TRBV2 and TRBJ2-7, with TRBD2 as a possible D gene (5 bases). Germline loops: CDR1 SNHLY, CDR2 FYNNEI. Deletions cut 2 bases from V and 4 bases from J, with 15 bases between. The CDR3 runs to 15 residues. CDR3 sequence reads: CASSEFERREYEQYF. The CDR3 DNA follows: TGTGCCAGCAGTGAATTCGAACGAAGGGAGTACGAGCAGTACTTC.

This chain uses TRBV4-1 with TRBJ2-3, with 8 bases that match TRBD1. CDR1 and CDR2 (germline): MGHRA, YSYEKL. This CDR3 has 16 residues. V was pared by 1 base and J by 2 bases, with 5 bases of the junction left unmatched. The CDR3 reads CASSQGTGTHTDTQYF. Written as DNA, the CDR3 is TGCGCCAGCAGCCAAGGGACAGGGACCCACACAGATACGCAGTATTTT.

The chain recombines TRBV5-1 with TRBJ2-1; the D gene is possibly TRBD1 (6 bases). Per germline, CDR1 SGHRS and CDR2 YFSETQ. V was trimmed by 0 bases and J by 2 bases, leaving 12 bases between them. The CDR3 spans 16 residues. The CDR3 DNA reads TGCGCCAGCAGCTTGGTTCGGACAGACACCTACAATGAGCAGTTCTTC. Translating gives CASSLVRTDTYNEQFF.

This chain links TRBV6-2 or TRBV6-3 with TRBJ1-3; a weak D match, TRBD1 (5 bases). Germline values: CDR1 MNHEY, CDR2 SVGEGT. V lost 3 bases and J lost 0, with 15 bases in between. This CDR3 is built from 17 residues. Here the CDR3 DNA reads TGTGCCAGCAGTTATTACCCGACAGATCCCTCTGGAAACACCATATATTTT. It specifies CASSYYPTDPSGNTIYF.

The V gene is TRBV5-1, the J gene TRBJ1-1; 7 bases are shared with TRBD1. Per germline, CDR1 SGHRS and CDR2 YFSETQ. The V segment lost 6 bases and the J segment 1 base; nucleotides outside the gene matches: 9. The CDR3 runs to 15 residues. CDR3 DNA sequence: TGCGCCAGCACCCTCACAGGGGAACAGAACACTGAAGCTTTCTTT. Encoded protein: CASTLTGEQNTEAFF. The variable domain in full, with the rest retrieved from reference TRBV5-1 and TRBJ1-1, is KAGVTQTPRYLIKTRGQQVTLSCSPISGHRSVSWYQQTPGQGLQFLFEYFSETQRNKGNFPGRFSGRQFSNSRSEMNVSTLELGDSALYLCASTLTGEQNTEAFFGQGTRLTVV.

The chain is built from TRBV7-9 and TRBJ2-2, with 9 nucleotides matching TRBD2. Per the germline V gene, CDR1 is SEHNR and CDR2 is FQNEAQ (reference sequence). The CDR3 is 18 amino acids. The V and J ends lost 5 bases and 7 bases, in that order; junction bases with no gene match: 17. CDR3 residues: CASSPVGGAGGLVGELFF. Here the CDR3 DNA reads TGTGCCAGCAGCCCGGTCGGAGGTGCGGGAGGGCTAGTCGGGGAGCTGTTTTTT.

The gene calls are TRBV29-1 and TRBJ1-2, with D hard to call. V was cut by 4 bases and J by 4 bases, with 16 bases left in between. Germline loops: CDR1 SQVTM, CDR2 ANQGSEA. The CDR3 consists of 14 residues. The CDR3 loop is CSVGPREASYGYTF. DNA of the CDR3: TGCAGCGTTGGTCCCCGGGAGGCTAGCTATGGCTACACCTTC.

The CDR3 reads CASSASGGQYNEQFF. DNA of the CDR3: TGTGCCAGCAGCGCTAGCGGGGGCCAATACAATGAGCAGTTCTTC. This sequence joins TRBV9 and TRBJ2-1; 10 positions match TRBD2. CDR3 length: 15 residues. Germline V gene sequence: CDR1 SGDLS, CDR2 YYNGEE. V lost 3 bases, J lost 4 bases, and 4 bases stayed unmatched.

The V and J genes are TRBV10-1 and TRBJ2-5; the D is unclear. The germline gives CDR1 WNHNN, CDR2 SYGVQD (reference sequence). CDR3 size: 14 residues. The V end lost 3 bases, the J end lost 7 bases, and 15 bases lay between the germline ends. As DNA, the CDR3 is TGCGCCAGCAGTGACGACTCAGCCGGCATGACCCAGTACTTC. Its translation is CASSDDSAGMTQYF.

The CDR3 nucleotides are TGTGCCAGCAGTTCTCCGGGAGGGGGTCAGCCCCAGCATTTT. Translating it yields CASSSPGGGQPQHF. This chain connects TRBV28 to TRBJ1-5; tentatively, D is TRBD1 (6 bases). The CDR3 extends over 14 amino acids. The germline CDR1 and CDR2 sequences are MDHEN and SYDVKM. Trimming pared 4 bases from V and 6 bases from J, leaving 13 bases between.

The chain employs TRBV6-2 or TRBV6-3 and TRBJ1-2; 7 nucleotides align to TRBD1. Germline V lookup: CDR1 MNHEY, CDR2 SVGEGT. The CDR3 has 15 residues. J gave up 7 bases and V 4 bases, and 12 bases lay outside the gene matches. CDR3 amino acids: CASSSREGALTGYTF. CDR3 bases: TGTGCCAGCAGTTCTCGCGAGGGGGCGTTAACTGGCTACACCTTC.

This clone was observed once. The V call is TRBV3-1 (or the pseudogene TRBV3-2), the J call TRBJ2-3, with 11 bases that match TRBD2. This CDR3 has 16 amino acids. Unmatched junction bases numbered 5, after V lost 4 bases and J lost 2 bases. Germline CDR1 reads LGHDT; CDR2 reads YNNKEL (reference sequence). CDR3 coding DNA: TGTGCCAGCAGCCTTAGCGGGGGGGCCCCCACAGATACGCAGTATTTT. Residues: CASSLSGGAPTDTQYF.

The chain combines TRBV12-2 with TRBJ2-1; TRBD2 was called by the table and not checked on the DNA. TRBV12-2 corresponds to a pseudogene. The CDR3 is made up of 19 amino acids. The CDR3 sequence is CASRLGTSGGLSDHNEQFF. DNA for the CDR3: TGTGCAAGTCGCTTAGGGACTAGCGGAGGTCTATCCGACCACAATGAGCAGTTCTTC.

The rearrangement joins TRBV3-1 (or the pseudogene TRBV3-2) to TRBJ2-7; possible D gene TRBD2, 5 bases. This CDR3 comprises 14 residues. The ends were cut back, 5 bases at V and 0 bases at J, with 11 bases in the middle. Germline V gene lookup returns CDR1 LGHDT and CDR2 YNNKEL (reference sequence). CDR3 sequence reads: CASSWRTDSYEQYF. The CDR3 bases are TGTGCCAGCAGCTGGCGGACTGACTCCTACGAGCAGTACTTC.

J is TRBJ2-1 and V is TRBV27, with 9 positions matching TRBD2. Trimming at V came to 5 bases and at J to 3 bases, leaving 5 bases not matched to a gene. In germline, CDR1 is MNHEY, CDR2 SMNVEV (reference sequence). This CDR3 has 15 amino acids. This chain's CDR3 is CASSGETSGYNEQFF. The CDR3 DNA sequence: TGTGCCAGCAGTGGCGAGACTAGCGGCTACAATGAGCAGTTCTTC.

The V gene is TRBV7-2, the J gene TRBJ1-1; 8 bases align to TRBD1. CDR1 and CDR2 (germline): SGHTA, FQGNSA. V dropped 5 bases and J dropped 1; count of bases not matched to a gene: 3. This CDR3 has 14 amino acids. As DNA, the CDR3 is TGTGCCAGCAGCCCGCAGGGGGCGAACACTGAAGCTTTCTTT. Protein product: CASSPQGANTEAFF.

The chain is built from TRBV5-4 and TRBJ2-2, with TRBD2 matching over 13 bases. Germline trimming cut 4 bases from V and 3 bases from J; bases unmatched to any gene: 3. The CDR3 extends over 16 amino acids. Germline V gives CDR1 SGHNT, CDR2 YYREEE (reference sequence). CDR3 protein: CASSGGLAGYTGELFF. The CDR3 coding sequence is TGTGCCAGCAGCGGGGGACTAGCGGGGTACACCGGGGAGCTGTTTTTT.

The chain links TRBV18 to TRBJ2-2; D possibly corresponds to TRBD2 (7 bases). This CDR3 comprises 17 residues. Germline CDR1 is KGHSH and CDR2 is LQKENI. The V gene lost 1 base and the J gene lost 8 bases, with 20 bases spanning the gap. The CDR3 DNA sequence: TGTGCCAGCTCACCACAAAGCGGCCCGGCGGGGGCTGGGGAGCTGTTTTTT. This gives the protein CASSPQSGPAGAGELFF.

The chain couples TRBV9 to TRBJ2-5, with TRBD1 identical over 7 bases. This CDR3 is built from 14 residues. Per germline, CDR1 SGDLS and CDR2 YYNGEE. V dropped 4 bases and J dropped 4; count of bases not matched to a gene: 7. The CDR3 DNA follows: TGTGCCAGCAGCCCAACAGGGGTCTTAGAGACCCAGTACTTC. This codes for CASSPTGVLETQYF.

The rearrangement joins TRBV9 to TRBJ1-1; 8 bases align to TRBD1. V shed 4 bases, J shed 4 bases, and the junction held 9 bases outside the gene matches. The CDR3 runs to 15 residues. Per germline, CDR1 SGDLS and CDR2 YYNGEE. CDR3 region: CASSPGQGKITEAFF. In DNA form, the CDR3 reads TGTGCCAGCAGCCCCGGACAGGGAAAAATCACTGAAGCTTTCTTT.

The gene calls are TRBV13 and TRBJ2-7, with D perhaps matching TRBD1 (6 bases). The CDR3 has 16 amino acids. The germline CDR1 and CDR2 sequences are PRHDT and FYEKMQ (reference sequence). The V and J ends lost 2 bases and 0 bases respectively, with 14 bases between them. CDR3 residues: CASSLMTGTSSYEQYF. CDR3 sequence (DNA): TGTGCCAGCAGCTTAATGACGGGGACAAGCTCCTACGAGCAGTACTTC.

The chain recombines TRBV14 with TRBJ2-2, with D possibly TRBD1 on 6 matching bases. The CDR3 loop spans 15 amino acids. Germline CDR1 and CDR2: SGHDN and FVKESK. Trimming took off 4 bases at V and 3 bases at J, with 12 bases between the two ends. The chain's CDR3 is CASSRYRVHTGELFF. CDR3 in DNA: TGTGCCAGCAGCCGCTACAGGGTACACACCGGGGAGCTGTTTTTT. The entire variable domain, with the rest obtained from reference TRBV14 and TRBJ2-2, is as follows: EAGVTQFPSHSVIEKGQTVTLRCDPISGHDNLYWYRRVMGKEIKFLLHFVKESKQDESGMPNNRFLAERTGGTYSTLKVQPAELEDSGVYFCASSRYRVHTGELFFGEGSRLTVL.

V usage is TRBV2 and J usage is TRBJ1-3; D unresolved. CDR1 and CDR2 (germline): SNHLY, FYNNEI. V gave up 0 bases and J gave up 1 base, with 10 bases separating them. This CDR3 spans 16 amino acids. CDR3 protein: CASSEAGRVSGNTIYF. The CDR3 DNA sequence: TGTGCCAGCAGTGAAGCGGGGAGGGTATCTGGAAACACCATATATTTT.

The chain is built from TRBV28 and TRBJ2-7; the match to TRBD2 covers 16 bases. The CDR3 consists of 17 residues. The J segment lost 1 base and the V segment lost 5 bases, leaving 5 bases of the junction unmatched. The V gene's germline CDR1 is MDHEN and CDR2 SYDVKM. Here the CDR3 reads CASSGGTSGRVSYEQYF. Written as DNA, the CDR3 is TGTGCCAGCAGTGGGGGGACTAGCGGGAGGGTGTCCTACGAGCAGTACTTC. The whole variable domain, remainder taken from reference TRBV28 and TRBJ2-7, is DVKVTQSSRYLVKRTGEKVFLECVQDMDHENMFWYRQDPGLGLRLIYFSYDVKMKEKGDIPEGYSVSREKKERFSLILESASTNQTSMYLCASSGGTSGRVSYEQYFGPGTRLTVT.

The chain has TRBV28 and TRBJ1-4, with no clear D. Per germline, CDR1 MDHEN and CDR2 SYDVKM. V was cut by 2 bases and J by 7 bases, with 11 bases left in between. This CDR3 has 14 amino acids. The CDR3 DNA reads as TGTGCCAGCAGTTTAATAGGGCGGGGTGAAAAACTGTTTTTT. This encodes CASSLIGRGEKLFF.

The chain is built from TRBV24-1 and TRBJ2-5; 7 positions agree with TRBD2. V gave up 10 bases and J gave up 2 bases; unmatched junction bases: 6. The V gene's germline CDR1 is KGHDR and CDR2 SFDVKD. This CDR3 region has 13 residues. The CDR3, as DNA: TGTGCCACGGGGAAGCGGGGTCAAGAGACCCAGTACTTC. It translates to CATGKRGQETQYF.

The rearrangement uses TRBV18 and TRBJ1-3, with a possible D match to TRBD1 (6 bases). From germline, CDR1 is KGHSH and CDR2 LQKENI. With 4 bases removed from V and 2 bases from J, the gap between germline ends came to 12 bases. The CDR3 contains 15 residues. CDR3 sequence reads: CASSLSGTPGNTIYF. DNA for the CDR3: TGTGCCAGCTCACTCTCCGGGACACCTGGAAACACCATATATTTT.

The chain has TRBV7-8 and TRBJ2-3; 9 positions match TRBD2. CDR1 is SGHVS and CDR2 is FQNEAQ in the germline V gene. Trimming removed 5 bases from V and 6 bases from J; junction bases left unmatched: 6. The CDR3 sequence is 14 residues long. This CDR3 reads CASSLLAGVDTQYF. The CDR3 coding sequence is TGTGCCAGCAGCCTTTTAGCGGGAGTGGATACGCAGTATTTT.

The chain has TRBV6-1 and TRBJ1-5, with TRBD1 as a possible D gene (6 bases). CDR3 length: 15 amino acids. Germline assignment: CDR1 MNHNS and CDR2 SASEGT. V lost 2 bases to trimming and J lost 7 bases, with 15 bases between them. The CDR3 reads CASSERGAGAQPQHF. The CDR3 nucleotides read TGTGCCAGCAGTGAACGGGGGGCAGGGGCCCAGCCCCAGCATTTT.